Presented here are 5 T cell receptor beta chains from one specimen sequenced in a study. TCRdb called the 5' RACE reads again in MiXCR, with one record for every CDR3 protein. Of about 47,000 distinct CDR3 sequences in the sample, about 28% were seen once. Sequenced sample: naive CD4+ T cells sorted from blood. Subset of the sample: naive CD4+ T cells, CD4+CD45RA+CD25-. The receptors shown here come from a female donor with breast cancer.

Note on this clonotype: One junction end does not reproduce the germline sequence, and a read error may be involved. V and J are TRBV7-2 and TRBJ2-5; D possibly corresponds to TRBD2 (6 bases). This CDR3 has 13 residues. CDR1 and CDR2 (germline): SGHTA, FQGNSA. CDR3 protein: CAGSRGLQETQYF. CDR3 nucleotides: TGTGCCGGCAGCCGGGGACTCCAAGAGACCCAGTACTTC.

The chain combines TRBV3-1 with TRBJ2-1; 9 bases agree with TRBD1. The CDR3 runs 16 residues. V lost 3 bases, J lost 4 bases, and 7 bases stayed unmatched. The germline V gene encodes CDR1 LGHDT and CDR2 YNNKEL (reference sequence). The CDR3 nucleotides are TGTGCCAGCAGCCACCTCGGACAGGGGACGTACAATGAGCAGTTCTTC. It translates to CASSHLGQGTYNEQFF.

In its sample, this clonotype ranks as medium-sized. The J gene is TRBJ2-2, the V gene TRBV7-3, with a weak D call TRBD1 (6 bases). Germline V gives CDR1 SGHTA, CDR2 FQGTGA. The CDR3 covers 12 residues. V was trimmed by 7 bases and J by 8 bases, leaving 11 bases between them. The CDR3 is CASNTGQGELFF. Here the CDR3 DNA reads TGTGCCAGCAACACCGGACAGGGGGAGCTGTTTTTT.

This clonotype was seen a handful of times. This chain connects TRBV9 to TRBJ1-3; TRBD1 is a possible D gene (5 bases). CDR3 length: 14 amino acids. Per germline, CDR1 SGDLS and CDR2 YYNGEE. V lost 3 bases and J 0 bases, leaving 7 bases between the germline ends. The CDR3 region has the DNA TGTGCCAGCAGCGGGGGGATCTCTGGAAACACCATATATTTT. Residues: CASSGGISGNTIYF.

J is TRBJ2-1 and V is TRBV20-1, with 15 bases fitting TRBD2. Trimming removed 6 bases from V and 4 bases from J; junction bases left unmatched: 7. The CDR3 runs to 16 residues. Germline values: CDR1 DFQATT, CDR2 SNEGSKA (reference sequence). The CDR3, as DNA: TGCAGTGCCCAAAGTGGACTAGCGGGAGGGTACAATGAGCAGTTCTTC. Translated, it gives CSAQSGLAGGYNEQFF.